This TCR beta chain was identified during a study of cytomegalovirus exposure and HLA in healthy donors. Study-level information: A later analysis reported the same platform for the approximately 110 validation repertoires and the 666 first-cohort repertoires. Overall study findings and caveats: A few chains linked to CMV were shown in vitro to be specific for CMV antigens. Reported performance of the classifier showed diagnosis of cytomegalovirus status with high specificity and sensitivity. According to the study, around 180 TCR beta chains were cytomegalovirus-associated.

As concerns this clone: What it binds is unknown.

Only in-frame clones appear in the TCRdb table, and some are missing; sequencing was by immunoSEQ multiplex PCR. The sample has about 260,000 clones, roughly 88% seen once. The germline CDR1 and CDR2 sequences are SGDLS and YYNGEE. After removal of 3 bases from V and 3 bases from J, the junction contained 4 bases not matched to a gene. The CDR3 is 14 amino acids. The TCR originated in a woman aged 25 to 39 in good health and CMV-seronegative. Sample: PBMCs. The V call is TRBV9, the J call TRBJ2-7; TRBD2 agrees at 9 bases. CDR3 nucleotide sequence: TGTGCCAGCAGCGGAGGTAGCGGGAGCTACGAGCAGTACTTC. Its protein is CASSGGSGSYEQYF. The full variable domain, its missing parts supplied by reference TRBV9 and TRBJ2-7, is DSGVTQTPKHLITATGQRVTLRCSPRSGDLSVYWYQQSLDQGLQFLIQYYNGEERAKGNILERFSAQQFPDLHSELNLSSLELGDSALYFCASSGGSGSYEQYFGPGTRLTVT.